Included here is one TCR beta chain sequence, with context. Antigen unknown. A junction end diverges from the germline sequence, so it may reflect a read error. The source of the sample is a study of shared clonotypes between healthy human individuals. Study conclusions and caveats: Investigators expected sequencing depth to affect clonotype sharing among donors. The rarefaction results pointed to incomplete sorted-subset sequencing despite large depth.

The DNA input per sorted-subset replicate PCR was roughly 180 ng, corresponding to some 33,000 T cell genomes. The data were produced by immunoSEQ multiplex PCR, yet TCRdb's version contains in-frame clones alone and is incomplete. The sample comprises around 550,000 clones, about 95% of which are singletons, and approximately 0.12% rests with the top ten. Germline loops: CDR1 GTSNPN, CDR2 SVGIG (reference sequence). CDR3 length: 11 residues. Naive CD8 cells, CD45RO-negative and positively selected for CCR7, excluded terminally differentiated effector memory CD45RA+ cells. The receptor's source is a woman aged 25-40 years in good health. The sample comprised naive CD8+ T cells sorted from blood. V is TRBV30 and J is TRBJ2-7; the D is unclear. The CDR3 protein is CAWSGTWGPNF. CDR3 nucleotides: TGTGCCTGGAGTGGTACCTGGGGTCCGAACTTC.